Below, 12 T cell receptor beta chains from the same sample are listed, as sequenced in a study of T cells in localized non-small cell lung cancer. Repertoires were generated with immunoSEQ multiplex PCR, while TCRdb's copy carries only in-frame clones and drops some. This sample yields around 140,000 clones, of which 89% are seen a single time; 1.7% belongs to the top ten. Source: peripheral blood, taken before any cancer treatment. The receptors originated from a female donor of 60 years or more with stage I lung adenocarcinoma.

This clone came up a few times. The V gene is TRBV4-1, the J gene TRBJ1-2, with D perhaps matching TRBD1 (5 bases). Germline CDR1 MGHRA, CDR2 YSYEKL. Trimming pared 1 base from V and 4 bases from J, leaving 10 bases between. CDR3 length: 14 amino acids. In nucleotides, the CDR3 is TGCGCCAGCAGCCAAGGTGGGGCGTCCTATGGCTACACCTTC. It specifies CASSQGGASYGYTF.

The genes are TRBV18 and TRBJ1-2, with 10 nucleotides matching TRBD1. The CDR3 length is 15 residues. The germline CDR1 and CDR2 sequences are KGHSH and LQKENI. The ends lost 4 bases at V and 3 bases at J; junction bases unmatched: 5. The CDR3 DNA follows: TGTGCCAGCTCACAATCCGGGACAGGGGACTATGGCTACACCTTC. Protein product: CASSQSGTGDYGYTF.

The chain couples TRBV12-2 to TRBJ2-3; no check of the table's D call, TRBD2, against the DNA was made. TRBV12-2 is described as a pseudogene. The CDR3 has 15 residues. The CDR3 DNA is TGTGCAAGTCGCAAAAGGGACTGGCTCACAGATACGCAGTATTTT. This encodes CASRKRDWLTDTQYF.

V gene TRBV18 combines with J gene TRBJ2-7; D ambiguous. V lost 2 bases, J lost 2 bases, and 10 bases lay in between. The CDR3 extends over 14 amino acids. Per the germline V gene, CDR1 is KGHSH and CDR2 is LQKENI. In DNA form, the CDR3 reads TGTGCCAGCTCACCAGGGCAGATCACCTACGAGCAGTACTTC. Its translation: CASSPGQITYEQYF.

The chain uses TRBV7-2 and TRBJ2-7, with 8 bases identical to TRBD2. V lost 3 bases and J lost 7; bases outside the gene matches: 11. The CDR3 is 15 amino acids. Germline V gene data show CDR1 as SGHTA and CDR2 as FQGNSA. In nucleotides, the CDR3 is TGTGCCAGCAGCTTCGCGGGACTAGGCCTCCTGGAGCAGTACTTC. It encodes CASSFAGLGLLEQYF.

The V and J genes are TRBV27 and TRBJ1-2, with 8 positions matching TRBD1. Germline-derived CDR1 and CDR2 are MNHEY and SMNVEV (reference sequence). V was clipped by 6 bases and J by 9 bases; unmatched bases: 9. The CDR3 covers 13 residues. Written as DNA, the CDR3 is TGTGCCAGCAGCAGATCCGGGACAGGTAGCTACACCTTC. It is translated as CASSRSGTGSYTF.

The V and J genes are TRBV6-5 and TRBJ2-6, with D maybe TRBD1 (5 bases). Germline V gene sequence: CDR1 MNHEY, CDR2 SVGAGI. The length of the CDR3 is 15 residues. Trimming removed 7 bases at V and 0 bases at J, with 10 bases between. CDR3: CASTWGLSGANVLTF. The CDR3 nucleotides read TGTGCCAGCACGTGGGGCCTCTCTGGGGCCAACGTCCTGACTTTC.

The V and J genes are TRBV14 and TRBJ1-5; TRBD1 might be the D (6 bases). The CDR3 consists of 13 residues. V lost 11 bases, J lost 7 bases, and 18 bases lay in between. Germline-derived CDR1 and CDR2 are SGHDN and FVKESK. DNA for the CDR3: TGTGCCGGGGATCGGTGGGGGGCCCAGCCCCAGCATTTT. It encodes CAGDRWGAQPQHF.

Only a few counts were recorded for this clone. The rearrangement links TRBV2 to TRBJ1-1, with D hard to call. Germline values: CDR1 SNHLY, CDR2 FYNNEI. V gave up 7 bases and J gave up 7 bases, with 13 bases separating them. CDR3 size: 12 residues. The CDR3: CASKYSTSEAFF. Here the CDR3 DNA reads TGTGCCAGCAAATACTCAACCAGTGAAGCTTTCTTT.

The V gene is TRBV11-2, the J gene TRBJ2-3; D is uncertain. V was trimmed by 0 bases and J by 3 bases, leaving 4 bases between them. CDR1 is SGHAT and CDR2 is FQNNGV in the germline V gene. The CDR3 is 13 amino acids. Here the CDR3 DNA reads TGTGCCAGCAGCTTAGATTATACAGATACGCAGTATTTT. Translating gives CASSLDYTDTQYF.

V and J are TRBV4-2 and TRBJ2-3; 11 bases line up with TRBD2. Per the germline V gene, CDR1 is LGHNA and CDR2 is YNFKEQ. The CDR3 spans 16 residues. Losses at the gene ends were 2 bases for V and 2 bases for J; bases not matched to a gene: 3. Here the CDR3 reads CASSQIAGGITDTQYF. The CDR3 coding sequence is TGTGCCAGCAGCCAAATAGCGGGAGGGATCACAGATACGCAGTATTTT.

The chain uses TRBV12-2 and TRBJ1-5; TRBD1 reflects the table's D call only, with no check against the DNA. TRBV12-2 is an annotated pseudogene. The CDR3 spans 15 residues. CDR3: CASRLGQARFQPQHF. CDR3 nucleotides: TGTGCAAGTCGTCTCGGACAGGCTCGGTTTCAGCCCCAGCATTTT.